This T cell receptor beta chain emerged from a study of blood T cell repertoires in COVID-19. About the research overall: Whether acute or convalescent, the COVID-19 samples came from the United States, Italy and Spain. From T cells, B-cell-depleted T cells, or PBMCs came the material, which was cDNA or gDNA.

The V end was cut by 0 bases, the J end by 7 bases, with 10 bases between. This CDR3 region has 15 residues. The germline gives CDR1 SGHVS, CDR2 FNYEAQ. In the authors' workflow: Reference gene primer amplification in the assay estimated nucleated cell counts. Profiled with immunoSEQ multiplex PCR; TCRdb holds only in-frame clones, not every one. That table gives V, J and clone size, and the DNA gave D and trimming. The repertoire holds fewer than 350,000 clones, with approximately 85% as singletons. Sequenced sample: peripheral blood. This clonotype was obtained from a man younger than 35 with active or convalescent COVID-19. This chain links TRBV7-6 with TRBJ1-6; D is perhaps TRBD1 (6 bases). CDR3 bases: TGTGCCAGCAGCTTAGCGTCCAGGGGCAATTCACCCCTCCACTTT. It is translated as CASSLASRGNSPLHF.